A selection of T cell receptor beta chains follows, all from one sample in a study of blood T cells in healthy people across ages. From the 5' RACE reads, TCRdb called clonotypes with MiXCR, one entry per CDR3 protein. The sample has under 800,000 distinct CDR3 sequences; roughly 43% are singletons. Sequencing input: blood. All receptors come from a woman in her fifties or sixties in good health. The CDR3 runs from the conserved cysteine through the conserved F or W. The D gene is left open where the match is weak. The listing skips clone size in some rows; elsewhere it reads once, few, many or a size class.

j_gene | d_gene | v_gene | abundance | CDR3aa | CDR3nt
TRBJ1-2 | . | TRBV12-3/TRBV12-4 | many | CASSLTGGYGYTF | TGTGCCAGCAGTTTGACGGGCGGCTATGGCTACACCTTC
TRBJ2-5 | TRBD2 | TRBV27 | . | CASRGTSSETQYF | TGTGCCAGCAGAGGGACTAGCTCGGAGACCCAGTACTTC
TRBJ1-2 | . | TRBV20-1 | . | CSARDEEANYGYTF | TGCAGTGCTAGAGATGAGGAGGCTAACTATGGCTACACCTTC
TRBJ2-1 | . | TRBV7-2 | . | CASTGVGGPGGNEQFF | TGTGCCAGCACGGGGGTGGGGGGCCCCGGTGGTAATGAGCAGTTCTTC
TRBJ2-1 | TRBD2 | TRBV7-9 | . | CASSASGRDNEQFF | TGTGCCAGCAGCGCTAGCGGGAGAGACAATGAGCAGTTCTTC
TRBJ2-7 | . | TRBV27 | few | CASSSLLGPHYEQYF | TGTGCCAGCAGTTCCCTACTAGGGCCTCATTACGAGCAGTACTTC
TRBJ2-2 | . | TRBV20-1 | . | CSARDQGTGTGELFF | TGCAGTGCTAGAGACCAGGGGACGGGGACCGGGGAGCTGTTTTTT
TRBJ2-3 | . | TRBV6-5 | . | CASSYGVLGEDTQYF | TGTGCCAGCAGTTACGGGGTTTTGGGGGAAGATACGCAGTATTTT
TRBJ1-5 | . | TRBV7-2 | . | CASSNEPTQPQHF | TGTGCCAGCAGTAACGAACCGACTCAGCCCCAGCATTTT
TRBJ2-3 | TRBD2 | TRBV20-1 | . | CSASLERGPLSTDTQYF | TGCAGTGCTAGCTTGGAGCGGGGACCTTTGAGCACAGATACGCAGTATTTT
TRBJ2-1 | . | TRBV29-1 | many | CSVEVYRNEQFF | TGCAGCGTTGAAGTTTACAGGAATGAGCAGTTCTTC
TRBJ2-5 | . | TRBV20-1 | . | CSARPPQRETQYF | TGCAGTGCTAGGCCCCCCCAGCGAGAGACCCAGTACTTC
TRBJ2-7 | TRBD2 | TRBV12-3/TRBV12-4 | . | CASSRSGGLSYEQYF | TGTGCCAGCAGTCGAAGCGGGGGCCTCTCCTACGAGCAGTACTTC
TRBJ2-5 | . | TRBV7-7 | . | CASSSRDQGVRLIPQETQYF | TGTGCTAGCAGCTCCCGGGACCAAGGAGTTCGCTTGATCCCACAAGAGACCCAGTACTTC
TRBJ2-1 | TRBD2 | TRBV7-2 | few | CASTAGELAGGSEQFF | TGTGCCAGCACCGCCGGTGAACTAGCGGGAGGGTCTGAGCAGTTCTTC
TRBJ2-4 | TRBD1 | TRBV6-6 | . | CASRDRDEGYKNIQYF | TGTGCCAGCAGGGACAGGGATGAAGGTTACAAAAACATTCAGTACTTC
TRBJ2-5 | . | TRBV20-1 | . | CSARDFPRTTETQYF | TGCAGTGCTAGAGACTTTCCGCGCACAACAGAGACCCAGTACTTC
TRBJ2-7 | TRBD2 | TRBV10-3 | few | CAISESPSGLTYEQYF | TGTGCCATCAGTGAGTCTCCTAGCGGTCTAACCTACGAGCAGTACTTC
TRBJ2-7 | TRBD1 | TRBV7-3 | few | CASSLIGQGDYEQYF | TGTGCCAGCAGCTTAATAGGACAGGGGGACTACGAGCAGTACTTC
TRBJ2-3 | . | TRBV21-1 | . | CASSKEGTRTGNSRLSTDTRYF | TGTGCCAGCAGCAAAGAGGGAACGCGGACAGGGAATTCCCGCCTTAGCACAGATACGCGGTATTTT
TRBJ2-1 | . | TRBV6-6 | few | CASSTTLVGSYNEQFF | TGTGCCAGCAGTACCACCCTCGTAGGTTCCTACAATGAGCAGTTCTTC
TRBJ2-1 | . | TRBV10-3 | few | CAIRGTLGDNEQFF | TGTGCCATCCGCGGGACTCTGGGGGACAATGAGCAGTTCTTC
TRBJ2-6 | . | TRBV6-5 | . | CASSSFLQSGANVLTF | TGTGCCAGCAGTTCCTTCTTGCAGTCTGGGGCCAACGTCCTGACTTTC
TRBJ2-5 | . | TRBV6-1 | . | CASSEQAEATQYF | TGTGCCAGCAGTGAGCAGGCGGAGGCGACCCAGTACTTC
TRBJ2-1 | . | TRBV3-1 | few | CASSQALPGAGGNEQFF | TGTGCCAGCAGCCAAGCCCTACCTGGGGCGGGTGGCAATGAGCAGTTCTTC
TRBJ1-6 | TRBD1 | TRBV20-1 | . | CSAHPGDRDSPLHF | TGCAGTGCTCATCCAGGGGACAGGGATTCACCCCTCCACTTT
TRBJ2-5 | . | TRBV24-1 | . | CATSDPWGFQETQYF | TGTGCCACCAGTGACCCTTGGGGGTTCCAAGAGACCCAGTACTTC
TRBJ2-3 | TRBD2 | TRBV18 | . | CASSPPSGRATDTQYF | TGTGCCAGCTCACCACCGAGCGGGAGGGCCACAGATACGCAGTATTTT
TRBJ2-3 | TRBD2 | TRBV20-1 | . | CSARPSGRSLTDTQYF | TGCAGTGCTAGGCCTAGCGGGAGGTCTCTAACAGATACGCAGTATTTT
TRBJ2-3 | TRBD2 | TRBV4-1 | . | CASSHTTPAGGWADTQYF | TGCGCCAGCAGCCATACCACCCCAGCGGGAGGTTGGGCAGATACGCAGTATTTT
TRBJ2-3 | TRBD2 | TRBV3-1 | . | CASSPLSGGATDTQYF | TGTGCCAGCAGCCCACTTAGCGGGGGGGCCACAGATACGCAGTATTTT
TRBJ2-7 | TRBD1 | TRBV28 | . | CASSYRTGGWEQYF | TGTGCCAGCAGTTATCGGACAGGCGGATGGGAGCAGTACTTC
TRBJ2-1 | TRBD2 | TRBV29-1 | . | CSVSAPSGSFGEQFF | TGCAGCGTCTCTGCTCCTAGCGGCTCCTTTGGTGAGCAGTTCTTC
TRBJ2-2 | . | TRBV6-2/TRBV6-3 | . | CACSYSGGGRTGELFF | TGTGCCTGCAGTTACTCGGGGGGCGGTAGAACCGGGGAGCTGTTTTTT
TRBJ1-4 | . | TRBV7-8 | . | CASSSYMVGSTNEKLFF | TGTGCCAGCAGCTCCTATATGGTTGGCTCAACTAATGAAAAACTGTTTTTT
TRBJ2-1 | TRBD2 | TRBV24-1 | . | CATSDPGLAERGGNEQFF | TGTGCCACCAGTGACCCAGGACTAGCGGAACGAGGGGGAAATGAGCAGTTCTTC
TRBJ1-1 | TRBD1 | TRBV6-2/TRBV6-3 | . | CASSPRGGKNTEAFF | TGTGCCAGCAGCCCGCGAGGGGGCAAGAACACTGAAGCTTTCTTT
TRBJ1-5 | . | TRBV7-6 | . | CASSPGTENQPQHF | TGTGCCAGCAGCCCTGGGACCGAGAACCAGCCCCAGCATTTT
TRBJ2-7 | . | TRBV7-8 | . | CASSSTRGSYEQYF | TGTGCCAGCAGCTCGACACGGGGCTCCTACGAGCAGTACTTC
TRBJ2-6 | . | TRBV7-3 | once | CASSYMLPGANVLTF | TGTGCCAGCAGCTACATGCTGCCTGGGGCCAACGTCCTGACTTTC
TRBJ1-1 | . | TRBV29-1 | few | CRVFLDSTEAFF | TGCAGGGTGTTTTTAGACAGTACCGAAGCTTTCTTT
TRBJ2-1 | . | TRBV14 | . | CASSQEGWWTNEQFF | TGTGCCAGCAGCCAAGAGGGGTGGTGGACGAATGAGCAGTTCTTC
TRBJ1-2 | . | TRBV29-1 | . | CSVEGSESGGYTF | TGCAGCGTTGAAGGAAGCGAGTCGGGAGGCTACACCTTC
TRBJ2-3 | TRBD1 | TRBV11-2 | few | CASSFKGQGLTTQYF | TGTGCCAGCAGCTTTAAAGGACAGGGGTTGACTACGCAGTATTTT
TRBJ2-7 | TRBD1 | TRBV27 | . | CASSPWTGPLSSYEQYF | TGTGCCAGCAGTCCGTGGACAGGTCCATTGAGCTCCTACGAGCAGTACTTC
TRBJ1-3 | . | TRBV20-1 | once | CSARDNSWGESSGNTIYF | TGCAGTGCTAGAGATAATTCATGGGGGGAGAGCTCTGGAAACACCATATATTTT
TRBJ2-7 | . | TRBV11-2 | few | CASLGDGGWGEQYF | TGTGCCAGCCTTGGGGACGGGGGATGGGGTGAGCAGTACTTC
TRBJ2-3 | . | TRBV12-3/TRBV12-4 | . | CASSRVGNTQYF | TGTGCCAGCAGCAGGGTCGGAAATACGCAGTATTTT
TRBJ1-2 | TRBD1 | TRBV27 | . | CASSSGQGDSNYGYTF | TGTGCCAGCAGTTCAGGACAGGGGGATTCTAACTATGGCTACACCTTC
TRBJ2-5 | . | TRBV6-2/TRBV6-3 | . | CASNRRETQYF | TGTGCCAGCAATCGACGGGAGACCCAGTACTTC
TRBJ2-7 | . | TRBV30 | . | CAWSVNGKAEQYF | TGTGCCTGGAGTGTAAATGGAAAGGCCGAGCAGTACTTC
TRBJ2-5 | TRBD2 | TRBV5-1 | . | CASSFSPAGVETQYF | TGCGCCAGCAGCTTTAGCCCAGCGGGGGTTGAGACCCAGTACTTC
TRBJ1-5 | TRBD1 | TRBV20-1 | . | CSARAGQGAYQPQHF | TGCAGTGCTAGAGCGGGACAGGGGGCATATCAGCCCCAGCATTTT
TRBJ2-2 | TRBD2 | TRBV4-1 | . | CASSQSGGSSDTGELFF | TGCGCCAGCAGCCAAAGCGGGGGTTCTTCGGACACCGGGGAGCTGTTTTTT
TRBJ2-3 | TRBD1 | TRBV28 | . | CASSPRGFDTQYF | TGTGCCAGCAGCCCCAGGGGGTTCGATACGCAGTATTTT